This T cell receptor (beta chain) was sequenced for a study of T cells in women clearing cervical HPV infection. About the research overall: Case blood was drawn when the lesion was first found; control blood after infection became undetectable.

Germline CDR1 is LNHDA and CDR2 is SQIVND (reference sequence). The CDR3 runs 14 residues. Between the trimmed V and J ends, which lost 3 bases and 1 base, there was a span of 8 bases. Note on this clone: The sequence runs out 3 residues before the end of the CDR3; the remainder is reconstructed from the germline J gene.

TCRdb's copy holds only in-frame clones and misses some; the assay was immunoSEQ multiplex PCR. Its table records 22,000 or so clones. The receptor's source is a woman aged 18 to 75 with a cervical HPV16 infection that either progressed to CIN3+ or cleared (not recorded which). The source material was blood buffy coat. The rearrangement uses TRBV19 and TRBJ2-3; D is unresolved. CDR3 loop: CASSMGPRTDTQYF. The CDR3 bases that were read are TGTGCCAGTAGTATGGGCCCCCGCACAGATACG.